This record concerns one T cell receptor (beta chain) sequence. These data originate in a study of monozygotic twins with inflammatory bowel disease. The CDR3 covers 13 residues. Germline CDR1 and CDR2: SGHKS and YYEKEE (reference sequence). From its re-call of the 5' RACE reads, TCRdb lists each CDR3 protein once, without DNA. The repertoire table contains 110,000 or so distinct CDR3 sequences. The receptor was isolated from a human donor with ulcerative colitis or Crohn's disease, or a healthy co-twin of an affected twin (not recorded which). This chain uses TRBV5-5 with TRBJ1-1; without DNA, the TCRdb call of TRBD1 cannot be checked. Sequencing used blood. CDR3 in amino acids: CASSPTGYTEAFF.